The 23 T cell receptor beta chains below were found in one sample sequenced in a study of T cells in Graves' hyperthyroidism and ophthalmopathy. TCR beta CDR3 regions were amplified from RNA transcripts. When the TCR CDR3 underwent first-round RT-PCR, the HTBI primer set was used. TCRdb re-analysed the multiplex PCR reads in MiXCR, keeping a single row per CDR3 protein. The data contain a few hundred thousand distinct CDR3 sequences, less than 25% of them seen just once; the ten biggest clones take up 26%. The specimen sequenced was blood. These receptors were taken from a man aged 18 to 30 with Graves' hyperthyroidism.

This chain links TRBV9 with TRBJ2-2, with D perhaps matching TRBD1 (6 bases). The length of the CDR3 is 15 residues. Germline V lookup: CDR1 SGDLS, CDR2 YYNGEE. The ends were cut back, 4 bases at V and 1 base at J, with 11 bases in the middle. The CDR3 is CASSLLGQNTGELFF. The CDR3 DNA reads as TGTGCCAGCAGCCTGTTGGGACAGAACACCGGGGAGCTGTTTTTT. Drawing the rest from reference TRBV9 and TRBJ2-2, the complete variable domain is DSGVTQTPKHLITATGQRVTLRCSPRSGDLSVYWYQQSLDQGLQFLIQYYNGEERAKGNILERFSAQQFPDLHSELNLSSLELGDSALYFCASSLLGQNTGELFFGEGSRLTVL.

DNA of the CDR3: TGTGCCAGCAGGCCTACAGGGGGACAAGCGAAAGCTTTCTTT. This sequence encodes CASRPTGGQAKAFF. The J gene is TRBJ1-1, the V gene TRBV6-1, with 8 bases aligning to TRBD1. CDR3 length: 14 residues. Germline assignment: CDR1 MNHNS and CDR2 SASEGT. Trimming cost V 6 bases and J 9 bases; bases outside gene matches: 12.

This clonotype was counted at least ten times. The chain uses TRBV28 and TRBJ1-2; unclear D gene. Trimming took 5 bases from V and 7 from J, leaving 17 bases between them. The CDR3 contains 14 residues. The germline V gene encodes CDR1 MDHEN and CDR2 SYDVKM. The CDR3 nucleotides are TGTGCCAGCAGTCATAGGCCCAGAGAGGGTGGCTACACCTTC. This encodes CASSHRPREGGYTF.

The V call is TRBV7-2, the J call TRBJ2-7; 10 positions match TRBD2. The CDR3 is made up of 16 amino acids. Per germline, CDR1 SGHTA and CDR2 FQGNSA. The junction had 9 bases not matched to a gene; V was cut back by 5 bases and J by 2 bases. CDR3 amino acids: CASSTKKAGGPYEQYF. CDR3 DNA sequence: TGTGCCAGCAGCACCAAGAAAGCGGGAGGGCCCTACGAGCAGTACTTC.

V and J are TRBV5-1 and TRBJ1-1; D is ambiguous. The germline gives CDR1 SGHRS, CDR2 YFSETQ. CDR3 length: 12 residues. Between the trimmed V and J ends, which lost 2 bases and 8 bases, there was a span of 10 bases. In DNA form, the CDR3 reads TGCGCCAGCAGCTTAAGTTTGAAGGAAGCTTTCTTT. As protein: CASSLSLKEAFF.

This clonotype has a count of ten or more. This chain uses TRBV5-1 with TRBJ2-5; D is unclear. The V end lost 0 bases, the J end lost 4 bases, and 7 bases lay between the germline ends. Per the germline V gene, CDR1 is SGHRS and CDR2 is YFSETQ. The length of the CDR3 is 13 residues. The CDR3 nucleotides read TGCGCCAGCAGCTTGGAGGTGAGAGAGACCCAGTACTTC. Amino acids: CASSLEVRETQYF. The whole variable domain, remainder taken from reference TRBV5-1 and TRBJ2-5, is KAGVTQTPRYLIKTRGQQVTLSCSPISGHRSVSWYQQTPGQGLQFLFEYFSETQRNKGNFPGRFSGRQFSNSRSEMNVSTLELGDSALYLCASSLEVRETQYFGPGTRLLVL.

This clonotype showed up many times. The rearrangement links TRBV2 to TRBJ1-2; no clear D gene. The CDR3 sequence is 13 residues long. The V gene's germline CDR1 is SNHLY and CDR2 FYNNEI. The ends were cut back, 6 bases at V and 5 bases at J, with 13 bases in the middle. The CDR3: CASSPHERYGYTF. In nucleotides, the CDR3 is TGTGCCAGCAGCCCGCACGAGCGGTATGGCTACACCTTC.

This clonotype came up a few times. The CDR3 region is CASSEVGGKGVLSETQYF. CDR3 sequence (DNA): TGTGCCAGCAGTGAAGTGGGGGGGAAAGGGGTTTTGTCGGAGACCCAGTACTTC. This chain uses TRBV6-1 with TRBJ2-5, with 7 bases that match TRBD2. With 1 base clipped from V and 5 bases from J, the junction kept 16 bases outside the gene matches. The CDR3 runs 18 residues. The V gene's germline CDR1 is MNHNS and CDR2 SASEGT.

This rearrangement joins TRBV6-2 or TRBV6-3 to TRBJ2-7; D is uncertain. Trimming removed 10 bases from V and 4 bases from J, with 14 bases in between. The CDR3 runs 12 residues. The V gene's germline CDR1 is MNHEY and CDR2 SVGEGT. The CDR3 sequence: CATAPTEYEQYF. Written as DNA, the CDR3 is TGTGCCACCGCCCCGACCGAATACGAGCAGTACTTC.

This clonotype has ten or more counts. V is TRBV5-1 and J is TRBJ2-2; D possibly corresponds to TRBD2 (6 bases). The germline V gene encodes CDR1 SGHRS and CDR2 YFSETQ. Trimming removed 3 bases from V and 1 base from J, with 16 bases in between. CDR3 length: 17 amino acids. The CDR3 nucleotides read TGCGCCAGCAGCTCGAAAGTCGGCGGGAAGAACACCGGGGAGCTGTTTTTT. Amino acids: CASSSKVGGKNTGELFF.

The table lists this clonotype with many counts. V gene TRBV6-2 or TRBV6-3 combines with J gene TRBJ2-7, with TRBD2 matching over 9 bases. The CDR3 has 15 residues. J lost 4 bases, V lost 5 bases, and 9 bases had no gene match. CDR1 is MNHEY, CDR2 SVGEGT, per germline. CDR3 protein: CASSPPAGGRYEQYF. CDR3 bases: TGTGCCAGCAGTCCTCCGGCGGGGGGGCGTTACGAGCAGTACTTC.

V gene TRBV24-1 combines with J gene TRBJ1-1; 9 bases are a match to TRBD1. Germline V CDR1 and CDR2: KGHDR, SFDVKD. The CDR3 is 18 amino acids. Unmatched junction bases numbered 10, after V lost 1 base and J lost 2 bases. The CDR3 DNA is TGTGCCACCAGTGATTTACCAAGACAGGGGGGGAAAAACACTGAAGCTTTCTTT. Protein product: CATSDLPRQGGKNTEAFF.

This rearrangement joins TRBV11-2 to TRBJ1-1; no reliable D call. Trimming removed 2 bases from V and 7 bases from J, with 14 bases in between. CDR1 is SGHAT, CDR2 FQNNGV, per germline. The CDR3 is 14 amino acids. The CDR3 DNA is TGTGCCAGCAGCTTATTTGGAATGCGAAGTGAAGCTTTCTTT. Translation gives CASSLFGMRSEAFF.

V and J are TRBV27 and TRBJ1-6; D unresolved. The germline V gene has CDR1 MNHEY and CDR2 SMNVEV (reference sequence). Between the trimmed V and J ends, which lost 7 bases and 4 bases, there was a span of 5 bases. This CDR3 contains 12 residues. The CDR3 reads CASKNYNSPLHF. The CDR3 DNA follows: TGTGCCAGCAAGAATTATAATTCACCCCTCCACTTT.

The chain recombines TRBV7-9 with TRBJ1-1; D gene uncertain. The CDR3 consists of 14 residues. Germline-derived CDR1 and CDR2 are SEHNR and FQNEAQ (reference sequence). V gave up 2 bases and J gave up 1 base, with 8 bases separating them. CDR3 region: CASSLYGSNTEAFF. CDR3 DNA sequence: TGTGCCAGCAGCTTATACGGCTCGAACACTGAAGCTTTCTTT.

There are a few counts of this clonotype. This rearrangement joins TRBV30 to TRBJ2-6; either TRBD1 or TRBD2 may fit D (5 bases each). The germline V gene encodes CDR1 GTSNPN and CDR2 SVGIG (reference sequence). The ends were cut back, 6 bases at V and 0 bases at J, with 12 bases in the middle. The CDR3 spans 15 residues. The CDR3 loop reads CACGGSYSGANVLTF. DNA of the CDR3: TGTGCCTGTGGGGGTTCCTACTCTGGGGCCAACGTCCTGACTTTC.

There are many counts of this clonotype. This sequence joins TRBV5-1 and TRBJ2-7; 12 positions match TRBD1. J lost 5 bases, V lost 4 bases, and 7 bases had no gene match. Germline-derived CDR1 and CDR2 are SGHRS and YFSETQ. This CDR3 comprises 15 residues. The CDR3, as DNA: TGCGCCAGCAGCGGCCGGGACAGGGGGCGCCACGAGCAGTACTTC. Its translation is CASSGRDRGRHEQYF.

The J gene is TRBJ1-1, the V gene TRBV12-3 or TRBV12-4; a possible D gene is TRBD1 (5 bases). This CDR3 is 15 amino acids long. Trimming took 1 base from V and 10 from J, leaving 19 bases between them. The CDR3 DNA follows: TGTGCCAGCAGTTTAGGGGGCTCGGGCAGGGTTGGAGCTTTCTTT. Protein product: CASSLGGSGRVGAFF.

This clonotype has more than one count but fewer than ten. This chain uses TRBV19 with TRBJ1-2; D call uncertain. Germline CDR1 reads LNHDA; CDR2 reads SQIVND (reference sequence). The CDR3 is 13 amino acids. The V end was cut by 3 bases, the J end by 6 bases, with 11 bases between. The CDR3 DNA reads as TGTGCCAGTAGTATGGACGGCTCGGATGGCTACACCTTC. Residues: CASSMDGSDGYTF.

This chain links TRBV28 with TRBJ2-2; 10 nucleotides line up with TRBD1. V shed 6 bases and J 2 bases; nucleotides not matched to a gene: 15. The CDR3 sequence is 19 residues long. From germline, CDR1 is MDHEN and CDR2 SYDVKM. The DNA for the CDR3 is TGTGCCAGCAGGCCTTCCCGGGACAGGGGCATCCAAAACACCGGGGAGCTGTTTTTT. Translating gives CASRPSRDRGIQNTGELFF.

At least ten counts were recorded for this clonotype. The CDR3 DNA reads TGTGCCAGCAGTTTCGAGACTAGCGTAATCGGGACCCAGTACTTC. This gives the protein CASSFETSVIGTQYF. The rearrangement uses TRBV12-3 or TRBV12-4 and TRBJ2-5; 8 nucleotides line up with TRBD2. CDR3 size: 15 residues. Trimming removed 3 bases from V and 7 bases from J; junction bases left unmatched: 10.

This clonotype was detected ten times or more. The gene calls are TRBV30 and TRBJ2-5; TRBD2 aligns across 11 bases. The CDR3 contains 16 residues. CDR1 GTSNPN and CDR2 SVGIG come from the germline V gene (reference sequence). V trimming: 1 base; J trimming: 4 bases; junction bases outside the gene matches: 8. CDR3 in DNA: TGTGCCTGGAGTGCAACCACTAGCGGGGGCGGAGAGACCCAGTACTTC. Amino acid sequence: CAWSATTSGGGETQYF.

This clonotype was found a few times. The chain links TRBV20-1 to TRBJ2-4; 8 nucleotides match TRBD2. CDR1 and CDR2 (germline): DFQATT, SNEGSKA (reference sequence). J was trimmed by 6 bases and V by 3 bases; bases with no gene match: 7. This CDR3 has 14 residues. The CDR3 protein is CSARSGGALNIQYF. In DNA form, the CDR3 reads TGCAGTGCTAGGTCCGGGGGGGCCTTAAACATTCAGTACTTC.